This TCR beta chain derives from a study of control samples from healthy donors and cancer patients. Germline loops: CDR1 SGHTA, CDR2 FQGNSA. There are 16 residues in the CDR3. V dropped 4 bases and J dropped 3; count of bases not matched to a gene: 7. Measured with immunoSEQ multiplex PCR; TCRdb has only the in-frame clones, and not every one. The sample holds about 150,000 clones, around 95% seen once. This sequence originates from a middle-aged man in good health. Sequenced: blood. The V call is TRBV7-2, the J call TRBJ2-5; TRBD2 matches 11 bases. CDR3 nucleotides: TGTGCCAGCAGCTACCTTAGCGGGGGGGCCGAAGAGACCCAGTACTTC. Its translation: CASSYLSGGAEETQYF.